This entry lists 16 T cell receptor beta chains sequenced from one sample in a study of regulatory T cells in long-lasting Graves disease. Time point of the sample: newly diagnosed GD, antithyroid drugs for less than 3 months. Generation of the TCR library employed RNA extracted from PBMCs. Arm-PCR of CDR3 regions and iRepertoire HTBI primers were used to build TCR beta libraries. TCRdb re-called the multiplex PCR reads with MiXCR, one entry per CDR3 protein. The repertoire holds 410,000 or so distinct CDR3 sequences, more than 12% seen once, with approximately 15% in the top ten. These records were also assigned to another study, of T cells in Graves' hyperthyroidism and ophthalmopathy.

This specimen was peripheral blood mononuclear cells (PBMCs), taken at new diagnosis, from a patient treated with antithyroid drugs. These TCRs come from a woman in her twenties or thirties with Graves disease.

The gene calls are TRBV3-1 and TRBJ1-2; D is unclear. V was trimmed by 4 bases and J by 4 bases, leaving 16 bases between them. This CDR3 region has 15 residues. Germline lookup yields CDR1 LGHDT and CDR2 YNNKEL (reference sequence). The CDR3 DNA follows: TGTGCCAGCAGCCCCCCGGGCGCTCCCCCCTATGGCTACACCTTC. This sequence encodes CASSPPGAPPYGYTF. Drawing the rest from reference TRBV3-1 and TRBJ1-2, the complete variable domain is DTAVSQTPKYLVTQMGNDKSIKCEQNLGHDTMYWYKQDSKKFLKIMFSYNNKELIINETVPNRFSPKSPDKAHLNLHINSLELGDSAVYFCASSPPGAPPYGYTFGSGTRLTVV.

The chain uses TRBV29-1 and TRBJ1-3; no clear D gene. Per the germline V gene, CDR1 is SQVTM and CDR2 is ANQGSEA. The CDR3 consists of 13 residues. Trimming cost V 3 bases and J 0 bases, with 6 bases left between them. The CDR3 protein is CSVDSYSGNTIYF. The CDR3 DNA sequence: TGCAGCGTTGACAGCTACTCTGGAAACACCATATATTTT.

In this sample, this clonotype turned up many times. The chain links TRBV30 to TRBJ1-1; D is unclear. Germline CDR1 is GTSNPN and CDR2 is SVGIG (reference sequence). The CDR3 loop spans 12 amino acids. Trimming removed 5 bases at V and 4 bases at J, with 11 bases between. The CDR3 nucleotides are TGTGCCTGGGACCACGAGGGCACTGAAGCTTTCTTT. Residues: CAWDHEGTEAFF.

This clonotype was counted at least ten times. This chain uses TRBV6-1 with TRBJ2-1; D is uncertain. V was cut by 6 bases and J by 1 base, with 13 bases left in between. The length of the CDR3 is 15 residues. CDR1 is MNHNS, CDR2 SASEGT, per germline. CDR3 protein: CASRGDFLSYNEQFF. The DNA of the CDR3 is TGTGCCAGCAGAGGCGACTTCCTATCCTACAATGAGCAGTTCTTC.

The chain's CDR3 is CATSRGLPSSGSWTGELFF. For the CDR3, the DNA is TGTGCCACCAGCAGAGGACTCCCCTCTAGCGGGAGTTGGACCGGGGAGCTGTTTTTT. The rearrangement links TRBV15 to TRBJ2-2; 10 bases line up with TRBD2. CDR3 length equals 19 residues. CDR1 is LNHNV and CDR2 is YYDKDF in the germline V gene (reference sequence). Trimming removed 1 base from V and 5 bases from J; junction bases left unmatched: 13.

This clonotype has ten or more counts. V gene TRBV20-1 combines with J gene TRBJ1-5; TRBD1 is a possible D gene (6 bases). The V gene's germline CDR1 is DFQATT and CDR2 SNEGSKA (reference sequence). The CDR3 has 14 residues. Trimming removed 1 base from V and 2 bases from J, with 9 bases in between. Here the CDR3 DNA reads TGCAGTGCTAGAGTAGGGGGAGGCAATCAGCCCCAGCATTTT. Its protein product is CSARVGGGNQPQHF.

The chain employs TRBV9 and TRBJ1-2; a possible D gene is TRBD1 (5 bases). This CDR3 is built from 15 residues. CDR1 and CDR2 from the germline V gene are SGDLS and YYNGEE. V dropped 0 bases and J dropped 0 bases, with 9 bases sitting between them. CDR3 nucleotides: TGTGCCAGCAGCGTAGAGGCAGGGCCTAACTATGGCTACACCTTC. Translating gives CASSVEAGPNYGYTF.

This clonotype was seen a handful of times. CDR3: CASSGQLAGGVGEQFF. DNA of the CDR3: TGCGCCAGCAGTGGACAGCTAGCGGGAGGGGTCGGTGAGCAGTTCTTC. The gene calls are TRBV10-1 and TRBJ2-1, with TRBD2 matching over 12 bases. The CDR3 runs to 16 residues. The germline gives CDR1 WNHNN, CDR2 SYGVQD (reference sequence). V was clipped by 4 bases and J by 9 bases; unmatched bases: 10.

This clonotype was seen at least ten times. The V call is TRBV7-8, the J call TRBJ2-1, with 12 bases aligning to TRBD2. Germline assignment: CDR1 SGHVS and CDR2 FQNEAQ. V gave up 5 bases and J gave up 0 bases; unmatched junction bases: 11. This CDR3 is built from 19 residues. CDR3 nucleotides: TGTGCCAGCAGCGCGTCTAGCGGGAGGGCCCTGATCTCCTACAATGAGCAGTTCTTC. Its protein product is CASSASSGRALISYNEQFF. The whole variable domain, remainder taken from reference TRBV7-8 and TRBJ2-1, is GAGVSQSPRYKVAKRGQDVALRCDPISGHVSLFWYQQALGQGPEFLTYFQNEAQLDKSGLPSDRFFAERPEGSVSTLKIQRTQQEDSAVYLCASSASSGRALISYNEQFFGPGTRLTVL.

The V gene is TRBV20-1, the J gene TRBJ1-2, with 10 bases aligning to TRBD1. The germline V gene has CDR1 DFQATT and CDR2 SNEGSKA (reference sequence). V lost 5 bases, J lost 6 bases, and 6 bases stayed unmatched. The CDR3 is 13 residues long. This chain's CDR3 is CSAGQGDVHGYTF. CDR3 bases: TGCAGTGCTGGACAGGGGGACGTGCATGGCTACACCTTC.

The V and J genes are TRBV5-1 and TRBJ2-1, with no clear D. Per the germline V gene, CDR1 is SGHRS and CDR2 is YFSETQ. The CDR3 runs to 17 residues. V lost 7 bases, J lost 6 bases, and 26 bases lay in between. The CDR3 nucleotides read TGCGCCAGCTCGCTGGATGAGGTCTCGGGCCGATTCAATGAGCAGTTCTTC. Its protein product is CASSLDEVSGRFNEQFF.

V usage is TRBV30 and J usage is TRBJ1-1; TRBD1 matches 7 bases. The CDR3 contains 13 residues. Germline V gives CDR1 GTSNPN, CDR2 SVGIG (reference sequence). Trimming removed 2 bases from V and 5 bases from J; junction bases left unmatched: 5. CDR3 sequence (DNA): TGTGCCTGGAGTACAGGGGTAAGGACTGAAGCTTTCTTT. It encodes CAWSTGVRTEAFF.

Worth noting for this clonotype: A much larger clone lies a single base off, so this may be a read error. Because the CDR3 is missing its conserved closing phenylalanine or tryptophan, this is likely a read error. The rearrangement joins TRBV20-1 to TRBJ2-3, with D possibly TRBD2 on 5 matching bases. In germline, CDR1 is DFQATT, CDR2 SNEGSKA (reference sequence). Trimming pared 5 bases from V and 2 bases from J, leaving 14 bases between. CDR3 length equals 14 residues. The CDR3 nucleotides read TGCAGTGCTCCGGGGTTTACTTCCACAGATACGCAGTATTCT. Translating it yields CSAPGFTSTDTQYS.

CDR3 nucleotide sequence: TGTGCCATCACGGATAGCGGGAGTATCTACGAGCAGTACTTC. Translation: CAITDSGSIYEQYF. The chain is built from TRBV10-3 and TRBJ2-7; TRBD2 matches 9 bases. Germline V CDR1 and CDR2: ENHRY, SYGVKD. The CDR3 runs to 14 residues. The V segment lost 7 bases and the J segment 3 bases; nucleotides outside the gene matches: 7.

This clonotype was found many times. The chain links TRBV30 to TRBJ1-3; 7 nucleotides match TRBD1. Per germline, CDR1 GTSNPN and CDR2 SVGIG (reference sequence). The CDR3 covers 17 residues. J gave up 3 bases and V 1 base, and 12 bases lay outside the gene matches. As DNA, the CDR3 is TGTGCCTGGAGTGAGGGGACAGACTCGGAGGATGGAAACACCATATATTTT. Translated: CAWSEGTDSEDGNTIYF.

This clonotype was found a few times. This CDR3 reads CASRPGQGANTEAFF. In nucleotides, the CDR3 is TGTGCCAGCAGGCCAGGACAGGGGGCAAACACTGAAGCTTTCTTT. V and J are TRBV12-3 or TRBV12-4 and TRBJ1-1; 11 bases line up with TRBD1. The junction had 5 bases not matched to a gene; V was cut back by 6 bases and J by 2 bases. The CDR3 runs 15 residues.